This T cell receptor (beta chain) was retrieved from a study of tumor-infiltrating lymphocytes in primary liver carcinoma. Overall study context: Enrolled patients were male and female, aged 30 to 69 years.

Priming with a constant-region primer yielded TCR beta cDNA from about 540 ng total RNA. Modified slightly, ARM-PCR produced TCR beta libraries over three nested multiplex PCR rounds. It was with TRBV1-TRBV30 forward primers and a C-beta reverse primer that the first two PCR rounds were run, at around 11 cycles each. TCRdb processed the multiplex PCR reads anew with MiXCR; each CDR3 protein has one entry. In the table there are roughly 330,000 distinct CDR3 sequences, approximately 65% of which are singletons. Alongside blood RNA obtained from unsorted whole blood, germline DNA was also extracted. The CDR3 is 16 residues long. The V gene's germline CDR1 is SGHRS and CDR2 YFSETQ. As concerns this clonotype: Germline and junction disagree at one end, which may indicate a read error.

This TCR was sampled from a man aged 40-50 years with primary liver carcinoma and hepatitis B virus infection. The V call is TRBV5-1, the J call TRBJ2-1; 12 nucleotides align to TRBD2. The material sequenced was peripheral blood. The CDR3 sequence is CASSVPGLAGRNGQFF. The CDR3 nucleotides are TGCGCCAGCAGCGTCCCGGGACTAGCGGGCCGCAATGGGCAGTTCTTC.